This T cell receptor beta chain was sequenced for a study of T-cell memory formation after mild COVID-19. This clonotype was observed a few times. What it binds is unknown. Study outcomes and limitations: For contracting clones, CD4+ ones sat mainly in CM and EM, CD8+ in EMRA. Clones shrinking between day 15 and 85 showed a balanced CD4/CD8 split, and those that grew later tilted toward CD4+. Pre-infection memory showed some responding clones, and this suggested that cross-reactive memory joined.

Each CDR3 protein gets one entry after TCRdb re-called the 5' RACE reads with MiXCR. This sample has a few hundred thousand distinct CDR3 sequences, with just under 20% found just once. V lost 6 bases, J lost 0 bases, and 13 bases lay in between. From germline, CDR1 is MNHNS and CDR2 SASEGT. CDR3 length: 15 residues. The TCR originated in a young man who had mild COVID-19 (a few samples of this study predate the infection). Cell type and time point are not known. This chain connects TRBV6-1 to TRBJ2-3; no clear D. The sample consisted of PBMCs or a T cell subset sorted from them (not recorded which). The CDR3 DNA is TGTGCCAGCAGAGTATCCTACTCTAGCACAGATACGCAGTATTTT. It yields the protein CASRVSYSSTDTQYF.